This record looks at one TCR beta chain sequence and its context. In its sample, this clone was seen once. Its antigen has not been determined. No base qualities exist here, and no much larger clone lies one base off it. The library was made by the immunoSEQ multiplex PCR assay. Sourced from immuneACCESS, this table was stored by TCRdb with only in-frame sequences that have V and J called. A share of the clones is absent; for the studies checked, an unresolved V gene accounts for under half, and the remainder has no known explanation. This sample gives about 48,000 clones in total; nearly 95% of them show up just once. The ten top clones hold around 0.48% of the sample. These data are taken from a study of T cell changes during pregnancy in multiple sclerosis (dated by TCRdb to the late 2010s). As for the study more broadly: The study looked at changes in the T cell repertoire across pregnancy in women with multiple sclerosis.

The junction shows trimming of 6 bases on V and 3 bases on J, plus 11 bases between the germline ends. The germline V gene provides CDR1 SGHNT and CDR2 YENEEA. The CDR3 runs 13 amino acids, cysteine and phenylalanine included. Only the CDR3 DNA is retained, 39 bases long and in frame from the first base. The sequence joins TRBV11-3 to TRBJ2-5; TRBD1 could be the D gene, as 6 bases match. The sequenced sample was CD4+ T cells from peripheral blood mononuclear cells, obtained in the first trimester of pregnancy. This clonotype originated in a female donor with multiple sclerosis, enrolled in a pregnancy study. The nucleotides read TGTGCCAGCAGACCCAACAGGGAAGAGACCCAGTACTTC. Its protein product is CASRPNREETQYF.